The 15 T cell receptor beta chains in this list originate from one sample, sequenced in a study of OX40 agonist ivuxolimab in advanced cancers. Produced via immunoSEQ multiplex PCR; TCRdb's table is partial and in-frame only. The sample carries approximately 40,000 clones, 80% recorded once. The material was CD4+ or CD8+ T cells sorted from blood, obtained in a trial of the OX40 agonist ivuxolimab. Receptor source: an adult with an advanced solid tumor such as melanoma, head and neck, liver or kidney cancer.

The chain combines TRBV5-1 with TRBJ2-5; 11 nucleotides agree with TRBD2. This CDR3 comprises 18 residues. V was pared by 4 bases and J by 7 bases, with 18 bases of the junction left unmatched. Germline-derived CDR1 and CDR2 are SGHRS and YFSETQ. CDR3 nucleotide sequence: TGCGCCAGCAGCGTCGGGACTAGCGGTTCTCCGGTCGAGGGGACCCAGTACTTC. It translates to CASSVGTSGSPVEGTQYF.

J is TRBJ1-2 and V is TRBV7-2; perhaps TRBD1 as D (6 bases). Germline loops: CDR1 SGHTA, CDR2 FQGNSA. The CDR3 is 13 amino acids. Trimming stripped 5 bases from V and 8 bases from J, with 15 bases between. CDR3 nucleotide sequence: TGTGCCAGCAGCGAATACAGGGAGGGCGGCTACACCTTC. Protein: CASSEYREGGYTF.

The V call is TRBV4-2, the J call TRBJ2-3; 10 bases line up with TRBD2. The CDR3 is made up of 16 amino acids. Germline V lookup: CDR1 LGHNA, CDR2 YNFKEQ. V gave up 4 bases and J gave up 1 base; unmatched junction bases: 5. The DNA of the CDR3 is TGTGCCAGCAGCCCTTATGGGACTAGCGGCACAGATACGCAGTATTTT. It translates to CASSPYGTSGTDTQYF.

The gene calls are TRBV4-2 and TRBJ2-5; tentatively, D is TRBD2 (5 bases). The length of the CDR3 is 17 residues. Germline values: CDR1 LGHNA, CDR2 YNFKEQ. V lost 0 bases to trimming and J lost 3 bases, with 17 bases between them. CDR3 residues: CASSQEGSAPLEETQYF. In nucleotides, the CDR3 is TGTGCCAGCAGCCAAGAAGGGAGCGCTCCGTTAGAAGAGACCCAGTACTTC.

This chain uses TRBV5-1 with TRBJ2-1; TRBD2 agrees at 8 bases. In germline, CDR1 is SGHRS, CDR2 YFSETQ. CDR3 size: 15 residues. J was trimmed by 10 bases and V by 4 bases; bases with no gene match: 13. This chain's CDR3 is CASSTSNREGREQFF. The CDR3 nucleotides are TGCGCCAGCAGCACCTCAAATCGGGAGGGAAGAGAGCAGTTCTTC.

The chain recombines TRBV30 with TRBJ2-3, with TRBD2 matching over 7 bases. Per germline, CDR1 GTSNPN and CDR2 SVGIG (reference sequence). V dropped 3 bases and J dropped 0; count of bases not matched to a gene: 6. This CDR3 comprises 15 residues. The chain's CDR3 is CAWSPSGTSTDTQYF. CDR3 DNA sequence: TGTGCCTGGAGCCCTAGCGGTACTAGCACAGATACGCAGTATTTT.

The CDR3 DNA reads as TGTGCCAGCAGCGGTGGGAAAACGGGAAACACCATATATTTT. Its translation is CASSGGKTGNTIYF. V is TRBV4-2 and J is TRBJ1-3; D is unresolved. CDR1 LGHNA and CDR2 YNFKEQ come from the germline V gene. This CDR3 has 14 amino acids. V was cut by 5 bases and J by 4 bases, with 12 bases left in between.

The chain combines TRBV5-1 with TRBJ1-2; 10 nucleotides align to TRBD1. The CDR3 loop spans 14 amino acids. J was trimmed by 6 bases and V by 0 bases; bases with no gene match: 2. Germline V gives CDR1 SGHRS, CDR2 YFSETQ. The CDR3 spells CASSLGTGGDGYTF. The CDR3 coding sequence is TGCGCCAGCAGCTTGGGGACAGGGGGAGATGGCTACACCTTC.

The V gene is TRBV21-1, the J gene TRBJ2-5; the table gives TRBD2 as D, unverified against the DNA. The DNA end is more similar to TRBJ2-7, so the J call may be wrong. TRBV21-1 represents a pseudogene. The CDR3 runs to 17 residues. Here the CDR3 DNA reads TGTGCCAGCAGCCCGGAAAGGGAGCGGGAGGTTAAGAACGAGCAGTACTTC. Encoded protein: CASSPEREREVKNEQYF.

The V and J genes are TRBV11-3 and TRBJ2-1, with 8 bases identical to TRBD2. V shed 5 bases and J 10 bases; nucleotides not matched to a gene: 10. From germline, CDR1 is SGHNT and CDR2 YENEEA. This CDR3 is built from 14 residues. The DNA for the CDR3 is TGTGCCAGCAGCCCCCAAACCATAGCGGGAGAGCAGTTCTTC. Protein: CASSPQTIAGEQFF.

This clone came up once. The V gene is TRBV5-5, the J gene TRBJ1-6, with TRBD1 matching over 7 bases. The V gene's germline CDR1 is SGHKS and CDR2 YYEKEE (reference sequence). V lost 6 bases to trimming and J lost 9 bases; unmatched junction nucleotides: 18. This CDR3 region has 17 residues. The CDR3 nucleotides are TGTGCCAGCATTCCGGGGGGACAGACGTCGAGGGGTTCACCCCTCCACTTT. This encodes CASIPGGQTSRGSPLHF.

This clone was picked up a small number of times. The chain recombines TRBV7-6 with TRBJ2-1; possibly TRBD1 for D (6 bases). V lost 5 bases to trimming and J lost 5 bases, with 10 bases between them. This CDR3 region has 13 residues. Germline values: CDR1 SGHVS, CDR2 FNYEAQ. CDR3 bases: TGTGCCAGCAGCCTTGGACAGCACAATGAGCAGTTCTTC. It is translated as CASSLGQHNEQFF.

The J gene is TRBJ1-2, the V gene TRBV28, with unresolved D. Per germline, CDR1 MDHEN and CDR2 SYDVKM. The CDR3 runs 13 residues. V lost 4 bases and J lost 4, with 10 bases in between. CDR3 region: CASSSSGSYGYTF. CDR3 nucleotide sequence: TGTGCCAGCAGTTCATCCGGGTCCTATGGCTACACCTTC.

Only one count was recorded for this clone. This chain joins TRBV5-4 and TRBJ1-2; D remains ambiguous. This CDR3 is built from 12 residues. Per the germline V gene, CDR1 is SGHNT and CDR2 is YYREEE (reference sequence). V dropped 10 bases and J dropped 6 bases, with 16 bases sitting between them. In DNA, the CDR3 is TGTGCCTCCCGCAGTTATTTGGATGGCTACACCTTC. It translates to CASRSYLDGYTF. The whole variable domain, filled in from reference TRBV5-4 and TRBJ1-2, reads ETGVTQSPTHLIKTRGQQVTLRCSSQSGHNTVSWYQQALGQGPQFIFQYYREEENGRGNFPPRFSGLQFPNYSSELNVNALELDDSALYLCASRSYLDGYTFGSGTRLTVV.

The V call is TRBV5-1, the J call TRBJ2-2, with 11 nucleotides matching TRBD2. Looked up from germline, CDR1 is SGHRS and CDR2 is YFSETQ. CDR3 size: 16 residues. Trimming cost V 4 bases and J 1 base; bases outside gene matches: 3. The CDR3 region has the DNA TGCGCCAGCAGCCCGGGACTAGCGGAGAACACCGGGGAGCTGTTTTTT. Translating gives CASSPGLAENTGELFF.